This entry lists 6 T cell receptor beta chains sequenced from one sample in a study of early T cells in non-severe SARS-CoV-2 infection. TCRdb fed the 5' RACE reads into MiXCR, producing one record per CDR3 protein. The sample has 65,000 to 80,000 distinct CDR3 sequences, around 14% seen once; the top ten hold about 6%. The sequenced sample was whole blood. All receptors come from an adult who was a healthcare worker with PCR-confirmed SARS-CoV-2 infection or an uninfected control (not recorded which).

This clonotype was detected many times. J is TRBJ2-1 and V is TRBV11-2; the match to TRBD2 covers 10 bases. Unmatched junction bases numbered 14, after V lost 8 bases and J lost 4 bases. The V gene's germline CDR1 is SGHAT and CDR2 FQNNGV. The CDR3 contains 17 residues. CDR3 protein: CASLRGLAGAPYNEQFF. The CDR3 bases are TGTGCCAGCCTCCGGGGGCTAGCGGGAGCCCCATACAATGAGCAGTTCTTC.

This clonotype has only a few counts. V and J are TRBV11-2 and TRBJ1-1; D is unresolved. Trimming took off 1 base at V and 8 bases at J, with 8 bases between the two ends. The CDR3 runs 12 residues. From germline, CDR1 is SGHAT and CDR2 FQNNGV. The CDR3 bases are TGTGCCAGCAGCTTAGGACGGCTGGAAGCTTTCTTT. Protein sequence: CASSLGRLEAFF.

This clonotype has more than one count but fewer than ten. This chain links TRBV19 with TRBJ2-4; 7 positions agree with TRBD1. Germline V gives CDR1 LNHDA, CDR2 SQIVND (reference sequence). This CDR3 contains 13 residues. Germline trimming cut 9 bases from V and 4 bases from J; bases unmatched to any gene: 6. CDR3 amino acids: CASRDRGKNIQYF. CDR3 bases: TGTGCCAGCCGGGACAGAGGGAAAAACATTCAGTACTTC.

This clonotype was seen many times. This chain links TRBV29-1 with TRBJ2-3; D is possibly TRBD1 (7 bases). The CDR3 is made up of 13 amino acids. The V and J ends lost 4 bases and 8 bases respectively, with 16 bases between them. Germline V lookup: CDR1 SQVTM, CDR2 ANQGSEA. The CDR3 DNA sequence: TGCAGCGTTGGAACAGGGGAGGATGGTACGCAGTATTTT. Its translation is CSVGTGEDGTQYF.

The genes are TRBV5-1 and TRBJ2-3; tentatively, D is TRBD2 (5 bases). The V gene's germline CDR1 is SGHRS and CDR2 YFSETQ. Trimming stripped 7 bases from V and 0 bases from J, with 12 bases between. The CDR3 runs 14 residues. CDR3 nucleotides: TGCGCCAGCCTCGGGAACCCTAGCACAGATACGCAGTATTTT. Its protein is CASLGNPSTDTQYF.

This clonotype has a handful of counts. The genes are TRBV7-9 and TRBJ2-1; 10 bases agree with TRBD1. V trimming: 0 bases; J trimming: 4 bases; junction bases outside the gene matches: 3. The germline CDR1 and CDR2 sequences are SEHNR and FQNEAQ (reference sequence). The CDR3 has 16 amino acids. The chain's CDR3 is CASSLARDRGYNEQFF. CDR3 in DNA: TGTGCCAGCAGCTTAGCCCGGGACAGGGGTTACAATGAGCAGTTCTTC.